This entry lists 15 T cell receptor beta chains sequenced from one sample in a study of cytomegalovirus exposure and HLA in healthy donors. PCR primers comprised 60 Vbeta and 13 Jbeta primers. The protocol was immunoSEQ multiplex PCR, while the TCRdb copy is restricted to in-frame clones and leaves out a portion. Seen here are tens of thousands of clones, approximately 68% observed once, and the top ten hold roughly 21%. The specimen was PBMCs. The receptors were gathered from a woman aged 45-59 years in good health and CMV-seropositive.

There are a few counts of this clone. The CDR3: CASSSEGSSPLHF. Here the CDR3 DNA reads TGTGCCAGCAGCTCGGAGGGGAGTTCACCCCTCCACTTT. The gene calls are TRBV11-2 and TRBJ1-6, with D possibly matching TRBD1 (5 bases). Germline V gives CDR1 SGHAT, CDR2 FQNNGV. V lost 4 bases and J lost 9, with 10 bases in between. This CDR3 region has 13 residues.

The V and J genes are TRBV25-1 and TRBJ2-7; D may be TRBD1 (6 bases). CDR1 is MGHDK, CDR2 SYGVNS, per germline. The CDR3 sequence is 10 residues long. The CDR3 sequence is CATGSYEQYF. DNA of the CDR3: TGTGCTACAGGGAGCTACGAGCAGTACTTC.

The chain carries TRBV5-1 and TRBJ2-1, with TRBD2 identical over 11 bases. The J segment lost 9 bases and the V segment lost 1 base, leaving 6 bases of the junction unmatched. From germline, CDR1 is SGHRS and CDR2 YFSETQ. The CDR3 totals 15 residues. The CDR3 DNA reads as TGCGCCAGCAGCTTGACTAGCGGGGGCCGGGGTGAGCAGTTCTTC. Translated, it gives CASSLTSGGRGEQFF.

This clone occurred a few times. This chain uses TRBV5-1 with TRBJ1-3, with a weak D call TRBD1 (6 bases). This CDR3 is 15 amino acids long. The V end was cut by 2 bases, the J end by 2 bases, with 11 bases between. Germline values: CDR1 SGHRS, CDR2 YFSETQ. The CDR3 spells CASSLQGQTGNTIYF. The CDR3 DNA is TGCGCCAGCAGCTTACAAGGACAGACTGGAAACACCATATATTTT.

This clone is termed large. This chain uses TRBV27 with TRBJ2-7, with D perhaps matching TRBD2 (7 bases). Germline loops: CDR1 MNHEY, CDR2 SMNVEV (reference sequence). CDR3 length equals 13 residues. The V end was cut by 10 bases, the J end by 0 bases, with 13 bases between. CDR3 region: CATMGGASYEQYF. The CDR3 DNA sequence: TGTGCCACCATGGGGGGGGCCTCCTACGAGCAGTACTTC.

V and J are TRBV16 and TRBJ2-3; no definite D call. Germline-derived CDR1 and CDR2 are KGHSY and FQNENV. V dropped 2 bases and J dropped 3 bases, with 6 bases sitting between them. This CDR3 is 13 amino acids long. The DNA of the CDR3 is TGTGCCAGCAGCCAACCGGAGACAGATACGCAGTATTTT. This codes for CASSQPETDTQYF.

This clone was detected a few times. This chain uses TRBV19 with TRBJ1-5, with 9 bases that match TRBD1. CDR3 length: 12 amino acids. V lost 8 bases and J lost 7; bases outside the gene matches: 3. Germline loops: CDR1 LNHDA, CDR2 SQIVND (reference sequence). In DNA form, the CDR3 reads TGTGCCAGTGACAGGGGGGACCAGCCCCAGCATTTT. Its protein product is CASDRGDQPQHF.

The chain employs TRBV10-2 and TRBJ1-1; D is unresolved. Trimming stripped 3 bases from V and 1 base from J, with 15 bases between. This CDR3 region has 16 residues. The V gene's germline CDR1 is WSHSY and CDR2 SAAADI. The CDR3 DNA reads TGCGCCAGCAGTGACTTATCCGGCAGGCCGAACACTGAAGCTTTCTTT. Translation gives CASSDLSGRPNTEAFF.

This clone has only a few counts. J is TRBJ2-5 and V is TRBV9, with 8 bases fitting TRBD2. The V gene end was trimmed by 3 bases and the J gene end by 5 bases; junction bases not matched to a gene: 15. Germline CDR1 reads SGDLS; CDR2 reads YYNGEE. The CDR3 is 17 amino acids. Here the CDR3 DNA reads TGTGCCAGCAGCGCCGAGGAAATGGACCGGGGGGGGGAGACCCAGTACTTC. It yields the protein CASSAEEMDRGGETQYF.

In this sample, this clone turned up a few times. The chain links TRBV5-4 to TRBJ2-2; the D gene is possibly TRBD1 (6 bases). The CDR3 covers 13 residues. Germline assignment: CDR1 SGHNT and CDR2 YYREEE (reference sequence). Trimming stripped 9 bases from V and 2 bases from J, with 11 bases between. The chain's CDR3 is CATGDTNTGELFF. CDR3 DNA sequence: TGTGCCACCGGGGACACCAACACCGGGGAGCTGTTTTTT.

This clone was seen only a few times. The CDR3 end shows no conserved phenylalanine or tryptophan, and so a read error is likely. This chain links TRBV27 with TRBJ1-1; no clear D. The germline V gene has CDR1 MNHEY and CDR2 SMNVEV (reference sequence). The CDR3 runs to 11 residues. Trimming left V 6 bases short and J 7 bases short, with 9 bases between. This chain's CDR3 is CASRGGLEAFL. The CDR3 coding sequence is TGTGCCAGCAGGGGAGGACTTGAAGCTTTCCTT.

A few counts support this clone. The chain joins TRBV25-1 to TRBJ2-2; possible D gene TRBD2, 6 bases. V was cut by 1 base and J by 5 bases, with 11 bases left in between. This CDR3 is built from 15 residues. Germline V CDR1 and CDR2: MGHDK, SYGVNS. The CDR3 bases are TGTGCCAGCAGTGAATTGGGGGGAGCGACCGGGGAGCTGTTTTTT. Translated: CASSELGGATGELFF.

This rearrangement joins TRBV11-2 to TRBJ2-7; D gene ambiguous. There are 14 residues in the CDR3. Trimming removed 0 bases from V and 5 bases from J, with 11 bases in between. The germline CDR1 and CDR2 sequences are SGHAT and FQNNGV. Here the CDR3 DNA reads TGTGCCAGCAGCTTAGATTATAACGCGGACGAGCAGTACTTC. Its protein is CASSLDYNADEQYF.

The genes are TRBV29-1 and TRBJ1-2, with 10 bases matching TRBD1. Germline values: CDR1 SQVTM, CDR2 ANQGSEA. The CDR3 covers 12 residues. J gave up 7 bases and V 4 bases, and 3 bases lay outside the gene matches. CDR3 protein: CSVGRDRGGYTF. CDR3 in DNA: TGCAGCGTTGGTAGGGACAGGGGTGGCTACACCTTC.

The sample holds a few counts of this clone. V usage is TRBV2 and J usage is TRBJ2-1, with 7 nucleotides matching TRBD1. Germline V gene sequence: CDR1 SNHLY, CDR2 FYNNEI. The CDR3 totals 15 residues. The V and J ends lost 6 bases and 1 base, in that order; junction bases with no gene match: 6. As DNA, the CDR3 is TGTGCCAGCAGCTCCGGGACAGCTTCCTACAATGAGCAGTTCTTC. Protein: CASSSGTASYNEQFF.